One and the same sample provided the 20 T cell receptor beta chains below, sequenced in a study of Graves' ophthalmopathy and Graves' hyperthyroidism. CDR3 regions of TCR beta were amplified from RNA transcripts. HTBI-primed RT-PCR formed the first round, and a multiplex PCR formed the second. TCRdb fed the multiplex PCR reads into MiXCR, producing one record per CDR3 protein. The table records around 670,000 distinct CDR3 sequences, 40% of them present only once. The sequencing sample was made of peripheral blood. The receptors derive from an adult man with Graves' ophthalmopathy.

This clonotype has more than one count but fewer than ten. An end of the junction differs from the germline gene, which may be a read error. The rearrangement uses TRBV10-2 and TRBJ2-5; 10 bases agree with TRBD2. Germline V gene data show CDR1 as WSHSY and CDR2 as SAAADI. The CDR3 totals 20 residues. The CDR3 DNA is TGTGCCAGCAGTTACTCGGACAGCACAATAAAGCGGGAGGGCCTGGAGACCCAGTACTTC. It specifies CASSYSDSTIKREGLETQYF.

Details on this clonotype: This may be a read error: a much more frequent sequence differs by one nucleotide. V and J are TRBV11-1 and TRBJ1-5; D uncertain. Trimming shortened V by 1 base and J by 7 bases, and 14 bases separated the two germline ends. The CDR3 runs 15 residues. Germline V CDR1 and CDR2: SGHAT, FQDESV (reference sequence). The CDR3 is CASSLGGQARQPQHF. The CDR3 region has the DNA TGTGCCAGCAGCTTAGGCGGTCAAGCACGGCAGCCCCAGCATTTT.

This clonotype appeared a few times. The CDR3 here is CSATGGSTYEQYF. CDR3 DNA sequence: TGCAGCGCAACAGGGGGTTCGACCTACGAGCAGTACTTC. V is TRBV29-1 and J is TRBJ2-7; 8 bases match TRBD1. The junction had 7 bases not matched to a gene; V was cut back by 7 bases and J by 2 bases. Germline V gene sequence: CDR1 SQVTM, CDR2 ANQGSEA. The CDR3 extends over 13 amino acids.

Notes on this clonotype: Just one base apart from a much larger clone, this may be a read error. This rearrangement joins TRBV7-2 to TRBJ1-6, with a possible D match to TRBD1 (5 bases). The V and J ends lost 5 bases and 9 bases respectively, with 17 bases between them. The length of the CDR3 is 15 residues. From germline, CDR1 is SGHTA and CDR2 FQGNSA. The CDR3 spells CASSPSGTSSSPLHF. The CDR3 DNA follows: TGTGCCAGCAGCCCCTCCGGGACGTCGAGTTCACCCCTCCACTTT. The full variable domain, with the rest looked up from reference TRBV7-2 and TRBJ1-6, is GAGVSQSPSNKVTEKGKDVELRCDPISGHTALYWYRQSLGQGLEFLIYFQGNSAPDKSGLPSDRFSAERTGGSVSTLTIQRTQQEDSAVYLCASSPSGTSSSPLHFGNGTRLTVT.

Worth noting for this clonotype: Relative to the germline gene, one junction end is altered; a read error may explain this. This chain links TRBV7-9 with TRBJ2-2, with D possibly TRBD2 on 6 matching bases. The CDR3 contains 15 residues. CDR1 and CDR2 from the germline V gene are SEHNR and FQNEAQ (reference sequence). CDR3 loop: CASSFGAGNTGELFF. In DNA form, the CDR3 reads TGCGCCAGCAGCTTCGGGGCGGGAAACACCGGGGAGCTGTTTTTT.

The V gene is TRBV9, the J gene TRBJ2-6; possibly TRBD1 or TRBD2 for D (5 bases each). The CDR3 covers 12 residues. Trimming took off 0 bases at V and 12 bases at J, with 7 bases between the two ends. CDR1 and CDR2 from the germline V gene are SGDLS and YYNGEE. The CDR3 spells CASSVGGTVLTF. The DNA of the CDR3 is TGTGCCAGCAGCGTAGGTGGGACCGTCCTGACTTTC.

To note about this clonotype: Its ends do not fully match the called genes, so a read error is possible. The gene calls are TRBV25-1 and TRBJ2-2; TRBD2 is a possible D gene (7 bases). The CDR3 has 15 amino acids. Germline CDR1 MGHDK, CDR2 SYGVNS. The CDR3 DNA follows: TGTGCCGGCACAGAGGGGGGGGCGAACACCGAGGAGCTGTTTTTT. Encoded protein: CAGTEGGANTEELFF. Based on the CDR3 plus reference TRBV25-1 and TRBJ2-2, the full variable domain is EADIYQTPRYLVIGTGKKITLECSQTMGHDKMYWYQQDPGMELHLIHYSYGVNSTEKGDLSSESTVSRIRTEHFPLTLESARPSHTSQYLCAGTEGGANTEELFFGEGSRLTVL.

The rearrangement links TRBV25-1 to TRBJ1-2, with D maybe TRBD1 (5 bases). The CDR3 loop spans 13 amino acids. V was shortened by 8 bases and J by 5 bases, with 15 bases between the two germline ends. Germline-derived CDR1 and CDR2 are MGHDK and SYGVNS. CDR3 protein: CASSPAGMYGYTF. CDR3 sequence (DNA): TGTGCCAGCTCACCCGCAGGGATGTATGGCTACACCTTC.

The CDR3 loop reads CSARLAGYQETQYF. The CDR3 DNA reads TGCAGTGCTAGACTAGCGGGGTACCAAGAGACCCAGTACTTC. The chain has TRBV20-1 and TRBJ2-5; 9 nucleotides match TRBD2. This CDR3 is 14 amino acids long. V dropped 2 bases and J dropped 0; count of bases not matched to a gene: 1. Germline V CDR1 and CDR2: DFQATT, SNEGSKA (reference sequence).

This clonotype was seen a few times. The CDR3 sequence: CSASPGLYEQYF. CDR3 in DNA: TGCAGTGCTAGTCCCGGATTATACGAGCAGTACTTC. The rearrangement joins TRBV20-1 to TRBJ2-7, with D hard to call. Germline values: CDR1 DFQATT, CDR2 SNEGSKA (reference sequence). V lost 3 bases to trimming and J lost 4 bases, with 10 bases between them. The CDR3 is 12 amino acids.

This clonotype is a singleton in its sample. This could be a read error, since a much larger clone is one nucleotide away. V and J are TRBV20-1 and TRBJ1-4; possibly TRBD1 for D (5 bases). Germline V gene sequence: CDR1 DFQATT, CDR2 SNEGSKA (reference sequence). The CDR3 loop spans 17 amino acids. Here the CDR3 reads CSVRATTGRLVNEKLFF. The CDR3 DNA follows: TGCAGTGTTAGAGCAACGACGGGACGCCTCGTTAATGAAAAACTGTTTTTT.

The chain links TRBV25-1 to TRBJ2-1; D gene uncertain. The CDR3 sequence is 13 residues long. Germline V lookup: CDR1 MGHDK, CDR2 SYGVNS. Deletions cut 5 bases from V and 8 bases from J, with 13 bases between. In DNA form, the CDR3 reads TGTGCCAGCAGTTCGAACTCAATCCATGAGCAGTTCTTC. Encoded protein: CASSSNSIHEQFF.

This clonotype occurred a few times. The J gene is TRBJ2-2, the V gene TRBV7-9, with 7 bases that match TRBD1. The trim removed 4 bases at V and 4 bases at J, leaving 3 bases unmatched. This CDR3 region has 14 residues. Germline V CDR1 and CDR2: SEHNR, FQNEAQ (reference sequence). The CDR3 sequence: CASSYDRVTGELFF. The CDR3 DNA is TGTGCCAGCAGCTACGACAGGGTCACCGGGGAGCTGTTTTTT. Full variable domain (missing parts from reference TRBV7-9 and TRBJ2-2): DTGVSQNPRHKITKRGQNVTFRCDPISEHNRLYWYRQTLGQGPEFLTYFQNEAQLEKSRLLSDRFSAERPKGSFSTLEIQRTEQGDSAMYLCASSYDRVTGELFFGEGSRLTVL.

V and J are TRBV12-3 or TRBV12-4 and TRBJ2-5, with D possibly matching TRBD1 (6 bases). The CDR3 is 14 residues long. Trimming took off 5 bases at V and 5 bases at J, with 15 bases between the two ends. CDR3 sequence (DNA): TGTGCCAGCAGTACTGATCAGGGGAGTGAGACCCAGTACTTC. Protein product: CASSTDQGSETQYF.

The V gene is TRBV7-9, the J gene TRBJ2-2, with a weak D call TRBD1 (6 bases). The CDR3 loop spans 16 amino acids. With 5 bases removed from V and 6 bases from J, the gap between germline ends came to 19 bases. Germline-derived CDR1 and CDR2 are SEHNR and FQNEAQ (reference sequence). CDR3 sequence: CASSRRQESNPGELFF. The CDR3 DNA reads as TGTGCCAGCAGCAGACGACAGGAGAGTAATCCCGGGGAGCTGTTTTTT.

The sample holds a few counts of this clonotype. The chain uses TRBV20-1 and TRBJ2-5; 10 bases match TRBD1. V trimming: 5 bases; J trimming: 5 bases; junction bases outside the gene matches: 8. Germline V gene data show CDR1 as DFQATT and CDR2 as SNEGSKA (reference sequence). This CDR3 comprises 14 residues. The CDR3 region has the DNA TGCAGTGCTGCGGACAGGGGGGACCGGGAGACCCAGTACTTC. Its protein product is CSAADRGDRETQYF.

About this clonotype itself: A much more abundant neighbour one base away suggests this may be a read error. This chain joins TRBV29-1 and TRBJ2-7; D is ambiguous. Germline-derived CDR1 and CDR2 are SQVTM and ANQGSEA. The CDR3 runs to 11 residues. The DNA of the CDR3 is TGCAGCATCATTAGTATCTACGAGCAGTGCTTC. It translates to CSIISIYEQCF.

There are a few counts of this clonotype. The genes are TRBV9 and TRBJ1-6; D is undetermined. Trimming shortened V by 4 bases and J by 9 bases, and 20 bases separated the two germline ends. Germline V gene lookup returns CDR1 SGDLS and CDR2 YYNGEE. The CDR3 has 16 amino acids. The CDR3 coding sequence is TGTGCCAGCAGCCAAGACGGCAGGACCCGGGGTTCACCCCTCCACTTT. It codes for CASSQDGRTRGSPLHF.

J is TRBJ1-2 and V is TRBV20-1, with 7 bases aligning to TRBD1. This CDR3 is 13 amino acids long. The trim removed 2 bases at V and 7 bases at J, leaving 7 bases unmatched. Looked up from germline, CDR1 is DFQATT and CDR2 is SNEGSKA (reference sequence). CDR3 in DNA: TGCAGTGCTAGATCTACTGACAGGGCTGGCTACACCTTC. Protein sequence: CSARSTDRAGYTF.

This rearrangement joins TRBV6-6 to TRBJ1-2; 8 bases match TRBD1. The CDR3 covers 15 residues. With 5 bases clipped from V and 3 bases from J, the junction kept 8 bases outside the gene matches. Per germline, CDR1 MNHNY and CDR2 SVGAGI (reference sequence). CDR3 residues: CASSPVATGDYGYTF. CDR3 sequence (DNA): TGTGCCAGCAGTCCCGTTGCGACAGGGGACTATGGCTACACCTTC.